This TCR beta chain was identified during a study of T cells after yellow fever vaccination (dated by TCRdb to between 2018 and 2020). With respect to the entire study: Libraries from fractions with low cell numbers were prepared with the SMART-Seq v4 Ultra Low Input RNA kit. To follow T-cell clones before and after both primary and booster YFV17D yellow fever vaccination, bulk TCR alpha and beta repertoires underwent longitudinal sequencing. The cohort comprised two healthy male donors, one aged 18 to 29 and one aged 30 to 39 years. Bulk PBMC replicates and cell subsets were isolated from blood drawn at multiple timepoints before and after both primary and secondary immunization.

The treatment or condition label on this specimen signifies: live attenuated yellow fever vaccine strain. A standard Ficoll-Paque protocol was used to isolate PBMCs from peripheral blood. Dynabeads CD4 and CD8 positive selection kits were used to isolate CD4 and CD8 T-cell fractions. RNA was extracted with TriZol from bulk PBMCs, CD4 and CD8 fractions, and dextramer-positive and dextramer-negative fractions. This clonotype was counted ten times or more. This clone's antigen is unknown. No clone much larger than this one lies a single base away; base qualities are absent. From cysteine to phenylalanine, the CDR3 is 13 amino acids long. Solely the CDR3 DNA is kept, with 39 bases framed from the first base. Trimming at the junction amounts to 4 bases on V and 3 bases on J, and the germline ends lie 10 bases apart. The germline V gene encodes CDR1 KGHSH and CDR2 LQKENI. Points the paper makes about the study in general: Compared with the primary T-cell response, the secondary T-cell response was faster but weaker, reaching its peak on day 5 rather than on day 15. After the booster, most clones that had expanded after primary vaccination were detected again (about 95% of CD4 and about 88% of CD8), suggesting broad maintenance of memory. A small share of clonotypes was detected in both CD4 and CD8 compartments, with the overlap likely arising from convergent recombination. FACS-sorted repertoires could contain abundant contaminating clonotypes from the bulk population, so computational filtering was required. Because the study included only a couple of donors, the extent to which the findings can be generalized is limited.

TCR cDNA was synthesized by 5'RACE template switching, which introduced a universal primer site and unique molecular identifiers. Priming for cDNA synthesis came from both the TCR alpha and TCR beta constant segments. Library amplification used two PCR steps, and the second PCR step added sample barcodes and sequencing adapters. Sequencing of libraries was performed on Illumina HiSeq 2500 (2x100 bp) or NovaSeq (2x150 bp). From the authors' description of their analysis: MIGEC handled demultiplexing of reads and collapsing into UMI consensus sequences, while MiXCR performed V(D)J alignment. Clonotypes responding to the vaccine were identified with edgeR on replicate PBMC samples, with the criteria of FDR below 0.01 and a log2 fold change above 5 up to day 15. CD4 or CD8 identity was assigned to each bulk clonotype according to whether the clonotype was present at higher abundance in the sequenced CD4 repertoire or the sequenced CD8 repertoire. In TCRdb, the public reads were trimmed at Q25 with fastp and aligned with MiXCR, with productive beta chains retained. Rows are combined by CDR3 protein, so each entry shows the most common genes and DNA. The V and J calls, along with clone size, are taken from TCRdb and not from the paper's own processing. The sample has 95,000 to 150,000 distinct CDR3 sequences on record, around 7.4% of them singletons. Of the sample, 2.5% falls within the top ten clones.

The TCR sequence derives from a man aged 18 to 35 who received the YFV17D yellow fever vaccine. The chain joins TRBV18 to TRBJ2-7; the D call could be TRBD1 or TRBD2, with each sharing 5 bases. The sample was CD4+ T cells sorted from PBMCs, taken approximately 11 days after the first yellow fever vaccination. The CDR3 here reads CASSQRDLYEQYF. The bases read TGTGCCAGCTCACAAAGGGACCTCTACGAGCAGTACTTC.